The clone carrying this TCR beta chain occurred once. Antigen: not known. This entry comes from a study of cytomegalovirus exposure and HLA in healthy donors. Primers for the PCR totalled 60 Vbeta and 13 Jbeta. Sequencing was performed with immunoSEQ multiplex PCR; in TCRdb, only in-frame clones are kept and a portion is missing. The sample has approximately 100,000 clones; roughly 70% are singletons. Study-level results: Indistinguishable V segments, including TRBV6-2 and TRBV6-3, were excluded.

Per the germline V gene, CDR1 is KGHSH and CDR2 is LQKENI. CDR3 length: 15 residues. V shed 3 bases, J shed 5 bases, and the junction held 8 bases outside the gene matches. This receptor was taken from a man aged 40-49 years in good health and CMV-seropositive. The chain carries TRBV18 and TRBJ1-1; TRBD1 agrees at 8 bases. Sequencing was carried out using PBMCs. This chain's CDR3 is CASSPSRGLDTEAFF. The DNA of the CDR3 is TGTGCCAGCTCACCCAGCAGGGGGCTCGATACTGAAGCTTTCTTT.